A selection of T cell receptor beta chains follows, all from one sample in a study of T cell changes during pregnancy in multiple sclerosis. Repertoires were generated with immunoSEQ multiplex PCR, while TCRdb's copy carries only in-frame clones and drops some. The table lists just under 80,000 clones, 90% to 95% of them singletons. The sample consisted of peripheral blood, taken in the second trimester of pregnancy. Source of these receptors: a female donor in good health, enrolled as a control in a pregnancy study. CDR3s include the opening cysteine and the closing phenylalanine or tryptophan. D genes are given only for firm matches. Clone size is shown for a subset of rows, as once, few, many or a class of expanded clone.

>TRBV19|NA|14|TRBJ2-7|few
CASSYPGNPYEQYF
TGTGCCAGTAGCTACCCGGGAAACCCCTACGAGCAGTACTTC
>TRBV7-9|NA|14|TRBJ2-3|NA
CASSPPVSTDTQYF
TGTGCCAGCAGCCCTCCGGTCAGCACAGATACGCAGTATTTT
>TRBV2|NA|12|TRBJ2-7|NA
CASSDRVREQYF
TGTGCCAGCAGTGACAGGGTTCGGGAGCAGTACTTC
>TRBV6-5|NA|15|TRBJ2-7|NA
CASSYSHRQSYEQYF
TGTGCCAGCAGTTACTCGCACAGGCAGTCCTACGAGCAGTACTTC
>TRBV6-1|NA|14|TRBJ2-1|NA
CASSEAGTFYEQFF
TGTGCCAGCAGTGAAGCAGGGACATTTTATGAGCAGTTCTTC
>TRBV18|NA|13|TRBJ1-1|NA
CASSPPWNTEAFF
TGTGCCAGCTCACCACCCTGGAACACTGAAGCTTTCTTT
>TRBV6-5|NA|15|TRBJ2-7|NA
CASSYSTDYAYEQYF
TGTGCCAGCAGTTACTCGACGGACTATGCCTACGAGCAGTACTTC
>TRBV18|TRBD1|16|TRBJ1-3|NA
CASSTGTGGSGNTIYF
TGTGCCAGCTCAACCGGGACAGGGGGCTCTGGAAACACCATATATTTT
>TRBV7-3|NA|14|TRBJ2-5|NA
CASSHPTSPETQYF
TGTGCCAGCAGCCATCCGACTAGTCCAGAGACCCAGTACTTC
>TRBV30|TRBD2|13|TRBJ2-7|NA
CAWSRERGDEQYF
TGTGCCTGGAGTCGCGAGCGGGGGGACGAGCAGTACTTC
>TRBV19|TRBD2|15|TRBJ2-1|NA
CASSFTSGARDEQFF
TGTGCCAGTAGTTTTACTAGCGGGGCGAGGGATGAGCAGTTCTTC
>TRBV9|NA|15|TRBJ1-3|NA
CASSVGFRAENTIYF
TGTGCCAGCAGCGTAGGGTTCAGGGCGGAAAACACCATATATTTT
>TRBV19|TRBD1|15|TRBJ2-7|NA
CASRNSRDSSYEQYF
TGTGCCAGTCGAAATTCCCGGGACAGCTCCTACGAGCAGTACTTC
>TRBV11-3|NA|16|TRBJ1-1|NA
CASSLDVSAMNTEAFF
TGTGCCAGCAGCTTAGATGTCAGCGCCATGAACACTGAAGCTTTCTTT
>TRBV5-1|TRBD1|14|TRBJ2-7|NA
CASSSGTGVYEQYF
TGCGCCAGCAGCTCCGGGACAGGGGTCTACGAGCAGTACTTC
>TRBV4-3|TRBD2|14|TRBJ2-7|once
CASSQGSSGGEQYF
TGCGCCAGCAGCCAAGGATCTAGCGGAGGAGAGCAGTACTTC
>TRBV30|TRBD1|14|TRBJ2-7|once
CAWSVRQGRYEQYF
TGTGCCTGGAGTGTACGACAGGGGAGGTACGAGCAGTACTTC
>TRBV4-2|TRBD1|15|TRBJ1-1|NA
CASSPDRGLDTEAFF
TGTGCCAGCAGCCCTGACAGGGGGCTTGACACTGAAGCTTTCTTT
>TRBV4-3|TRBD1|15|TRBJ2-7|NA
CASSQGTGGVYEQYF
TGCGCCAGCAGCCAAGGGACAGGGGGTGTCTACGAGCAGTACTTC
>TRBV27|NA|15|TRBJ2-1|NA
CASSLFQDKYNEQFF
TGTGCCAGCAGTTTATTCCAGGACAAGTACAATGAGCAGTTCTTC
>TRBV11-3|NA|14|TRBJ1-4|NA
CASSVTRSGEKLFF
TGTGCCAGCAGCGTTACCAGGAGCGGTGAAAAACTGTTTTTT
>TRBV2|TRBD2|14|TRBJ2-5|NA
CASSRGLAGETQYF
TGTGCCAGCAGTAGAGGACTAGCAGGAGAGACCCAGTACTTC
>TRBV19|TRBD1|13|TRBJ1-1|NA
CASRTQGASEAFF
TGTGCCAGTAGAACACAGGGGGCGTCTGAAGCTTTCTTT
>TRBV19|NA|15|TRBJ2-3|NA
CASSIRIGGSDTQYF
TGTGCCAGTAGTATAAGGATCGGAGGTTCAGATACGCAGTATTTT
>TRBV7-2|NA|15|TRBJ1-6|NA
CASSSGTFNNSPLHF
TGTGCCAGCAGCTCGGGTACATTCAATAATTCACCCCTCCACTTT
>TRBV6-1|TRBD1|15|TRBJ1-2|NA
CASSPTAGTGSGYTF
TGTGCCAGCAGTCCAACCGCCGGGACAGGGAGTGGCTACACCTTC
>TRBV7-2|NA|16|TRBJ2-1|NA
CASSLNGGAIFNEQFF
TGTGCCAGCAGCTTAAATGGGGGGGCCATCTTCAATGAGCAGTTCTTC
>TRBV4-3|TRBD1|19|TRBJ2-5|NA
CASSQDAGFSTGTQETQYF
TGCGCCAGCAGCCAAGACGCCGGATTCTCGACAGGGACCCAAGAGACCCAGTACTTC
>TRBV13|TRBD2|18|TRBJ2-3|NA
CASSLGSLTSGSTDTQYF
TGTGCCAGCAGCTTAGGTTCCTTGACTAGCGGAAGCACAGATACGCAGTATTTT
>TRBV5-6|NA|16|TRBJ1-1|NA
CASSLYRGAGSAEAFF
TGTGCCAGCAGCTTGTATCGCGGGGCGGGGTCGGCCGAAGCTTTCTTT
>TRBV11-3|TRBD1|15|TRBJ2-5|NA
CASSLRTGGPETQYF
TGTGCCAGCAGCTTAAGGACAGGGGGCCCGGAGACCCAGTACTTC
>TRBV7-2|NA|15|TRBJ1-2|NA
CASSFHWTSNYGYTF
TGTGCCAGCAGCTTCCACTGGACATCTAACTATGGCTACACCTTC
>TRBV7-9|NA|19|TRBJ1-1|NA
CASSLAQGAGEGLDTEAFF
TGTGCCAGCAGCTTAGCGCAAGGGGCCGGAGAAGGTTTGGACACTGAAGCTTTCTTT
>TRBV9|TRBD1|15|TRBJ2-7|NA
CASSGGQASSYEQYF
TGTGCCAGCAGCGGGGGACAGGCGAGCTCCTACGAGCAGTACTTC
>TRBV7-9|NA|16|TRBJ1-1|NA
CASSNSLTAGNTEAFF
TGTGCCAGCAGCAACTCATTGACAGCGGGAAACACTGAAGCTTTCTTT
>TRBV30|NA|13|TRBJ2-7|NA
CAWADRTDYEQYF
TGTGCCTGGGCTGACAGAACTGACTACGAGCAGTACTTC
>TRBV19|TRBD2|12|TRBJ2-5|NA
CASSSGGAAQYF
TGTGCCAGTAGTTCGGGGGGAGCGGCCCAGTACTTC
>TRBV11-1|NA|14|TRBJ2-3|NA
CASSLDPGADTQYF
TGTGCCAGCAGCCTCGACCCCGGGGCAGATACGCAGTATTTT
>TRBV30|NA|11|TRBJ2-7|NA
CAWAGSYEQYF
TGTGCCTGGGCGGGGTCCTACGAGCAGTACTTC
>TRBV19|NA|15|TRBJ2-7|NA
CASSSPGAGHYEQYF
TGTGCCAGTAGTAGTCCCGGGGCGGGGCACTACGAGCAGTACTTC
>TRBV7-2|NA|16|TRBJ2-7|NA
CASSLVGGANSYEQYF
TGTGCCAGCAGCTTAGTTGGCGGGGCGAACTCCTACGAGCAGTACTTC
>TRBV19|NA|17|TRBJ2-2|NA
CASSISGLLLNTGELFF
TGTGCCAGTAGTATTTCCGGACTACTACTGAACACCGGGGAGCTGTTTTTT
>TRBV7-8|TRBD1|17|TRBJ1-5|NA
CASSLDSGQGGRQPQHF
TGTGCCAGCAGCTTGGATTCGGGACAGGGTGGAAGGCAGCCCCAGCATTTT
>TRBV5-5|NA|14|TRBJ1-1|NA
CASSSSGGSTEAFF
TGTGCCAGCAGCTCGAGCGGGGGGTCCACTGAAGCTTTCTTT
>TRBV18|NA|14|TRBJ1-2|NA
CASSPGARTHGYTF
TGTGCCAGCTCACCAGGGGCCAGAACCCATGGCTACACCTTC